The present TCR beta chain was sequenced within a study of blood T cell repertoires in COVID-19. On the study more broadly: The origin of the acute and convalescent COVID-19 samples was the United States, Italy and Spain. In each case, the material was cDNA or gDNA derived from T cells, B-cell-depleted T cells, or PBMCs.

Trimming pared 4 bases from V and 7 bases from J, leaving 22 bases between. This CDR3 spans 16 amino acids. Germline CDR1 reads SGHTA; CDR2 reads FQGNSA. In the original workflow: Estimates of nucleated cell counts were drawn from the amplification of reference gene primers. Generated by immunoSEQ multiplex PCR, the TCRdb table keeps only in-frame clones and is missing some. V and J calls and clone size come straight from that table; D and trimming were deduced from the DNA. The table records 290,000 or so clones, 70% to 90% of them present only once. This rearrangement joins TRBV7-2 to TRBJ2-5; TRBD2 might be the D (5 bases). Sequenced material: peripheral blood. The sequence was collected from a man between 65 and 85 years old with acute or convalescent COVID-19. The CDR3 DNA follows: TGTGCCAGCAGCTCTAGCTGGACCGCGAGCCAGGCGACCCAGTACTTC. It specifies CASSSSWTASQATQYF.